A selection of T cell receptor beta chains follows, all from one sample in a study of shared clonotypes between healthy human individuals. Profiled with immunoSEQ multiplex PCR; TCRdb holds only in-frame clones, not every one. The profile shows about 1 million clones, 70% to 80% of them singletons. The sequencing sample was made of memory CD4+ T cells sorted from blood. These receptors came from a man aged 18 to 29 in good health. The CDR3 runs from the conserved cysteine through the conserved F or W. Each record gives: V gene, clone size, J gene, D gene, CDR3 protein, CDR3 DNA. D genes are given only for firm matches. A clone size is listed for some rows: how often the clone was seen (once, few, many), or a class if it is expanded.

TRBV21-1,.,TRBJ2-2,.,CASSSRTGELFF,TGTGCCAGCAGCTCCAGGACCGGGGAGCTGTTTTTT
TRBV28,.,TRBJ2-3,.,CASSPQDTQYF,TGTGCCAGCAGTCCCCAGGATACGCAGTATTTT
TRBV6-6,.,TRBJ2-2,TRBD1,CASSYDSQGPTGELFF,TGTGCCAGCAGTTACGATTCACAGGGGCCCACCGGGGAGCTGTTTTTT
TRBV10-3,.,TRBJ1-2,.,CAIRGDGSNYGYTF,TGTGCCATCAGGGGGGACGGATCTAACTATGGCTACACCTTC
TRBV30,.,TRBJ1-2,.,CAWRSSLYGYTF,TGTGCCTGGAGATCCTCCCTCTATGGCTACACCTTC
TRBV11-2,few,TRBJ2-7,TRBD2,CASSLGLAVYEQYF,TGTGCCAGCAGCTTGGGACTAGCGGTCTACGAGCAGTACTTC
TRBV6-5,.,TRBJ2-7,.,CASSYEREQYF,TGTGCCAGCAGTTACGAACGAGAGCAGTACTTC
TRBV28,.,TRBJ1-5,.,CASSSKGRPQHF,TGTGCCAGCAGTTCCAAAGGTAGGCCCCAGCATTTT
TRBV5-1,once,TRBJ2-7,.,CASSLEPGGLYEQYF,TGCGCCAGCAGCTTGGAGCCGGGGGGCTTGTACGAGCAGTACTTC
TRBV28,many,TRBJ1-5,.,CASSFTGLNQPQHF,TGTGCCAGCAGTTTTACTGGGCTCAATCAGCCCCAGCATTTT
TRBV5-1,.,TRBJ2-5,TRBD2,CASSGTSGGRETQYF,TGCGCCAGCAGCGGGACTAGCGGGGGAAGGGAGACCCAGTACTTC
TRBV6-5,.,TRBJ1-1,TRBD1,CASSKEDRVAFF,TGTGCCAGCAGCAAAGAGGACAGGGTGGCTTTCTTT
TRBV28,.,TRBJ1-2,.,CASSLVSRNYGYTF,TGTGCCAGCAGTTTAGTGTCCAGGAACTATGGCTACACCTTC
TRBV15,.,TRBJ2-2,.,CATSSQRVGELFF,TGTGCCACCAGCAGCCAGAGGGTCGGGGAGCTGTTTTTT
TRBV19,few,TRBJ2-1,.,CASRKGNEQFF,TGTGCCAGTAGAAAGGGAAATGAGCAGTTCTTC
TRBV9,.,TRBJ1-3,.,CASSVGGLKNTIYF,TGTGCCAGCAGCGTCGGGGGGCTTAAAAACACCATATATTTT
TRBV7-2,.,TRBJ2-1,.,CASSLGRGGNEQFF,TGTGCCAGCAGCTTGGGAAGAGGGGGCAATGAGCAGTTCTTC
TRBV5-5,few,TRBJ2-7,TRBD2,CASSGLAGELYF,TGTGCCAGCAGTGGACTAGCGGGAGAACTGTACTTC
TRBV7-2,.,TRBJ2-4,TRBD2,CASSYASGSTKNIQYF,TGTGCCAGCAGCTACGCTAGCGGGAGTACCAAAAACATTCAGTACTTC
TRBV19,.,TRBJ2-3,.,CASSKLVRRTDTQYF,TGTGCCAGTAGTAAACTAGTCCGGCGCACAGATACGCAGTATTTT
TRBV5-1,.,TRBJ1-1,TRBD1,CASSSNRGPPGNTEAFF,TGCGCCAGCAGCTCGAACAGGGGACCCCCGGGGAACACTGAAGCTTTCTTT
TRBV7-2,.,TRBJ2-5,TRBD2,CASSLGLAGQETQYF,TGTGCCAGCAGCTTGGGACTAGCGGGTCAAGAGACCCAGTACTTC